A selection of T cell receptor beta chains follows, all from one sample in a study of tumor-infiltrating lymphocytes in oesophageal squamous cell carcinoma. TCRdb re-derived calls from the PCR reads in MiXCR, one entry per CDR3 protein. The table includes roughly 6,300 distinct CDR3 sequences, 13% to 15% detected once. The sequenced sample consisted of normal esophageal tissue next to the tumor. These receptors all stem from a male donor with esophageal squamous cell carcinoma. CDR3s include the opening cysteine and the closing phenylalanine or tryptophan. The D gene is left open where the match is weak. Size tells how often a clone was seen (once, few, many) or the class of an expanded clone, and some rows leave it out.

clone size: many
V gene: TRBV12-3/TRBV12-4
D gene: -
J gene: TRBJ1-2
CDR3 DNA: TGTGCCAGCAGTTTAATGGCAGGGTCGTTAGCTAACTATGGCTACACCTTC
CDR3 protein: CASSLMAGSLANYGYTF

clone size: many
V gene: TRBV27
D gene: TRBD1
J gene: TRBJ2-3
CDR3 DNA: TGTGCCAGCAGCCCCCCCGGACAGGGTTTATCAGATACGCAGTATTTT
CDR3 protein: CASSPPGQGLSDTQYF

clone size: medium-sized
V gene: TRBV7-2
D gene: -
J gene: TRBJ1-5
CDR3 DNA: TGTGCCAGCAGCCCCGGACTGATTAGCAATCAGCCCCAGCATTTT
CDR3 protein: CASSPGLISNQPQHF

clone size: -
V gene: TRBV5-5
D gene: -
J gene: TRBJ1-1
CDR3 DNA: TGTGCCAGCAGCCCTATTGTTGGCGGAACGCTGAACACTGAAGCTTTCTTT
CDR3 protein: CASSPIVGGTLNTEAFF

clone size: -
V gene: TRBV15
D gene: -
J gene: TRBJ2-5
CDR3 DNA: TGTGCCACCAGCCCAGGGTGGGCTAAAGAGACCCAGTACTTC
CDR3 protein: CATSPGWAKETQYF

clone size: many
V gene: TRBV10-3
D gene: TRBD2
J gene: TRBJ2-2
CDR3 DNA: TGTGCCATCAGGGGCGGGGGTAAAAACACCGGGGAGCTGTTTTTT
CDR3 protein: CAIRGGGKNTGELFF

clone size: many
V gene: TRBV6-1
D gene: -
J gene: TRBJ2-7
CDR3 DNA: TGTGCCAGCACCTGGACAGATCTATCCTACGAGCAGTACTTC
CDR3 protein: CASTWTDLSYEQYF

clone size: few
V gene: TRBV5-5
D gene: TRBD1
J gene: TRBJ2-7
CDR3 DNA: TGTGCCAGCAGCTACCTGACAGGGGTCTTAAACGAGCAGTACTTC
CDR3 protein: CASSYLTGVLNEQYF

clone size: many
V gene: TRBV5-1
D gene: -
J gene: TRBJ2-2
CDR3 DNA: TGCGCCAGCAGCTCAACCGTGACACTCACGAACACCGGGGAGCTGTTTTTT
CDR3 protein: CASSSTVTLTNTGELFF

clone size: many
V gene: TRBV5-5
D gene: TRBD1
J gene: TRBJ2-1
CDR3 DNA: TGTGCCAGCAGCTTACCAACAGGGGGCCTCTACAATGAGCAGTTCTTC
CDR3 protein: CASSLPTGGLYNEQFF

clone size: medium-sized
V gene: TRBV7-2
D gene: -
J gene: TRBJ1-2
CDR3 DNA: TGTGCCAGCAGCTTAGGCAGGGGCGATGGCTACACCTTC
CDR3 protein: CASSLGRGDGYTF

clone size: -
V gene: TRBV5-1
D gene: TRBD2
J gene: TRBJ2-7
CDR3 DNA: TGCGCCAGCAGCTTGACTACGGGACTACACTACGAGCAGTACTTC
CDR3 protein: CASSLTTGLHYEQYF

clone size: -
V gene: TRBV2
D gene: TRBD1
J gene: TRBJ2-7
CDR3 DNA: TGTGCCAGCAGCAAAACAGGGGACAATGAGCAGTACTTC
CDR3 protein: CASSKTGDNEQYF

clone size: many
V gene: TRBV6-1
D gene: TRBD1
J gene: TRBJ1-6
CDR3 DNA: TGTGCCAGTAATGACAGGGACGGTAATTCACCCCTCCACTTT
CDR3 protein: CASNDRDGNSPLHF

clone size: large
V gene: TRBV7-2
D gene: -
J gene: TRBJ1-1
CDR3 DNA: TGTGCCAGCAGCTTCTCGGACAGACTGAACACTGAAGCTTTCTTT
CDR3 protein: CASSFSDRLNTEAFF

clone size: few
V gene: TRBV27
D gene: TRBD1
J gene: TRBJ2-7
CDR3 DNA: TGTGCCAGCAGTGTCCCGGACAGGGGCCTCCGCGAGCAGTACTTC
CDR3 protein: CASSVPDRGLREQYF

clone size: -
V gene: TRBV14
D gene: -
J gene: TRBJ2-5
CDR3 DNA: TGTGCCAGCAGCCAAGGTATCGGGTTCGCGGAGACCCAGTACTTC
CDR3 protein: CASSQGIGFAETQYF

clone size: many
V gene: TRBV5-1
D gene: -
J gene: TRBJ2-5
CDR3 DNA: TGCGCCAGCAGCTTAAGGGGTTACGAGACCCAGTACTTC
CDR3 protein: CASSLRGYETQYF

clone size: many
V gene: TRBV12-3/TRBV12-4
D gene: TRBD1
J gene: TRBJ1-2
CDR3 DNA: TGTGCCAGCAGTTTCCGGGACAGGGGGCTCCACACCTTC
CDR3 protein: CASSFRDRGLHTF

clone size: many
V gene: TRBV12-3/TRBV12-4
D gene: -
J gene: TRBJ1-5
CDR3 DNA: TGTGCCAGCAGTTTTTCTAGCTTAGGTAGCAATCAGCCCCAGCATTTT
CDR3 protein: CASSFSSLGSNQPQHF

clone size: many
V gene: TRBV6-1
D gene: TRBD1
J gene: TRBJ2-7
CDR3 DNA: TGTGCCAGCAGTGAACTAACCCCCGGGACAGGGGCAGATGAGCAGTACTTC
CDR3 protein: CASSELTPGTGADEQYF

clone size: many
V gene: TRBV6-1
D gene: -
J gene: TRBJ1-6
CDR3 DNA: TGTGCCAGCAGTTACGGACAGAGCTCCTATAATTCACCCCTCCACTTT
CDR3 protein: CASSYGQSSYNSPLHF

clone size: many
V gene: TRBV12-3/TRBV12-4
D gene: -
J gene: TRBJ1-5
CDR3 DNA: TGTGCCAGCAGGGCAGAGAGCAATCAGCCCCAGCATTTT
CDR3 protein: CASRAESNQPQHF

clone size: medium-sized
V gene: TRBV7-9
D gene: -
J gene: TRBJ2-1
CDR3 DNA: TGTGCCAGCAGCGGGGAAAGACAGGCCTGGGAGCAGTTCTTC
CDR3 protein: CASSGERQAWEQFF

clone size: medium-sized
V gene: TRBV12-3/TRBV12-4
D gene: TRBD1
J gene: TRBJ1-1
CDR3 DNA: TGTGCCAGCAGTTTGGCGGGACAGGGTATTAGCGCTGAAGCTTTCTTT
CDR3 protein: CASSLAGQGISAEAFF

clone size: many
V gene: TRBV6-1
D gene: -
J gene: TRBJ2-2
CDR3 DNA: TGTGCCAGCAGTTATGGTAGGCGGACGAACACCGGGGAGCTGTTTTTT
CDR3 protein: CASSYGRRTNTGELFF

clone size: medium-sized
V gene: TRBV6-6
D gene: -
J gene: TRBJ2-3
CDR3 DNA: TGTGCCAGCAGTTACCGCGCGGCCCAAACAGATACGCAGTATTTT
CDR3 protein: CASSYRAAQTDTQYF

clone size: many
V gene: TRBV5-1
D gene: TRBD1
J gene: TRBJ1-1
CDR3 DNA: TGCGCCAGCAGCGGAAACGTAGACAGGGGGAGGCCGAACACTGAAGCTTTCTTT
CDR3 protein: CASSGNVDRGRPNTEAFF

clone size: -
V gene: TRBV20-1
D gene: -
J gene: TRBJ1-4
CDR3 DNA: TGCAGTGCTGCGTGGATGGGGGAACTGTTTTTT
CDR3 protein: CSAAWMGELFF

clone size: -
V gene: TRBV5-6
D gene: -
J gene: TRBJ1-5
CDR3 DNA: TGTGCCAGCAGCTTGGGCCATCATAGCAATCAGCCCCAGCATTTT
CDR3 protein: CASSLGHHSNQPQHF

clone size: many
V gene: TRBV5-5
D gene: TRBD1
J gene: TRBJ1-1
CDR3 DNA: TGTGCCAGCAGCTTTTGGTTGACAGGGTTCGACACTGAAGCTTTCTTT
CDR3 protein: CASSFWLTGFDTEAFF

clone size: many
V gene: TRBV25-1
D gene: -
J gene: TRBJ1-4
CDR3 DNA: TGTGCCAGCAGTGAATCTGGACAGTGGATTAATGAAAAACTGTTTTTT
CDR3 protein: CASSESGQWINEKLFF

clone size: many
V gene: TRBV11-3
D gene: TRBD1
J gene: TRBJ1-6
CDR3 DNA: TGTGCCAGCAGCTTAGGGCCGGGACAGGGGAATAATTCACCCCTCCACTTT
CDR3 protein: CASSLGPGQGNNSPLHF

clone size: medium-sized
V gene: TRBV12-3/TRBV12-4
D gene: -
J gene: TRBJ1-1
CDR3 DNA: TGTGCCAGCAGTTTAGCAGGGAGGACTGAAGCTTTCTTT
CDR3 protein: CASSLAGRTEAFF

clone size: few
V gene: TRBV2
D gene: -
J gene: TRBJ2-7
CDR3 DNA: TGTGCCAGCAGTGCTGACCATAGATACGAGCAGTACTTC
CDR3 protein: CASSADHRYEQYF

clone size: few
V gene: TRBV11-3
D gene: TRBD2
J gene: TRBJ2-5
CDR3 DNA: TGTGCCAGCAGCTCGAGAACTAGCGGGGGCCAAGAGACCCAGTACTTC
CDR3 protein: CASSSRTSGGQETQYF

clone size: many
V gene: TRBV4-2
D gene: -
J gene: TRBJ2-3
CDR3 DNA: TGTGCCAGCAGCCAAGACGGAGCGGGTTCTAGCACAGATACGCAGTATTTT
CDR3 protein: CASSQDGAGSSTDTQYF

clone size: -
V gene: TRBV5-5
D gene: -
J gene: TRBJ1-1
CDR3 DNA: TGTGCCAGCAGCATCGAATTGGGGGGCCTCGTGAACACTGAAGCTTTCTTT
CDR3 protein: CASSIELGGLVNTEAFF

clone size: -
V gene: TRBV5-4
D gene: -
J gene: TRBJ1-1
CDR3 DNA: TGTGCCAGCAGATTGGATAGACTCATGAACACTGAAGCTTTCTTT
CDR3 protein: CASRLDRLMNTEAFF

clone size: many
V gene: TRBV6-1
D gene: -
J gene: TRBJ2-7
CDR3 DNA: TGTGCCAGCAGGCCTCCGGGGAGCGACTCACCCCTCCACTTC
CDR3 protein: CASRPPGSDSPLHF

clone size: many
V gene: TRBV6-1
D gene: -
J gene: TRBJ1-2
CDR3 DNA: TGTGCCAGCAGAAAAGACAGGACTTGGACCTTC
CDR3 protein: CASRKDRTWTF

clone size: -
V gene: TRBV2
D gene: -
J gene: TRBJ1-4
CDR3 DNA: TGTGCCAGCAGTGAGAGGGGGACACCTAATGAAAAACTGTTTTTT
CDR3 protein: CASSERGTPNEKLFF

clone size: few
V gene: TRBV15
D gene: TRBD2
J gene: TRBJ2-5
CDR3 DNA: TGTGCCACCAGCAGAACTAGGACTAGCGGGTGGGAGACCCAGTACTTC
CDR3 protein: CATSRTRTSGWETQYF

clone size: -
V gene: TRBV6-1
D gene: -
J gene: TRBJ1-1
CDR3 DNA: TGTGCCAGCAGAAGTCCGGGAGGGACCGCCGAGGGAGCTTTCTTT
CDR3 protein: CASRSPGGTAEGAFF

clone size: medium-sized
V gene: TRBV11-3
D gene: TRBD1
J gene: TRBJ2-3
CDR3 DNA: TGTGCCAGCAGCTTCGACAGGGGGCAAGATACGCAGTATTTT
CDR3 protein: CASSFDRGQDTQYF

clone size: many
V gene: TRBV12-3/TRBV12-4
D gene: -
J gene: TRBJ1-5
CDR3 DNA: TGTGCCAGCAGTTTGGGACATTATAGCAATCAGCCCCAGCATTTT
CDR3 protein: CASSLGHYSNQPQHF

clone size: -
V gene: TRBV15
D gene: -
J gene: TRBJ2-4
CDR3 DNA: TGTGCCACCAGCAGAGATGGCAGGGCGAACATTCAGTACTTC
CDR3 protein: CATSRDGRANIQYF

clone size: many
V gene: TRBV6-1
D gene: -
J gene: TRBJ2-7
CDR3 DNA: TGTGCCAGCAGCACGGACGGGCCTTTAGATAAGCAGTACTTC
CDR3 protein: CASSTDGPLDKQYF

clone size: many
V gene: TRBV10-3
D gene: TRBD1
J gene: TRBJ2-7
CDR3 DNA: TGTGCCGGGCGACAGGGGGCAGGCAATGAGCAGTACTTC
CDR3 protein: CAGRQGAGNEQYF

clone size: many
V gene: TRBV19
D gene: TRBD1
J gene: TRBJ2-7
CDR3 DNA: TGTGCCAGTAGTATGGTAGGGGGCGCCGAGCAGTACTTC
CDR3 protein: CASSMVGGAEQYF

clone size: many
V gene: TRBV5-1
D gene: TRBD1
J gene: TRBJ1-4
CDR3 DNA: TGCGCCAGCAGCTTGGGAACCGGGACAGGGGGCAAAGGACTGTTTTTT
CDR3 protein: CASSLGTGTGGKGLFF

clone size: medium-sized
V gene: TRBV12-3/TRBV12-4
D gene: -
J gene: TRBJ2-5
CDR3 DNA: TGTGCCAGCAGTTTACCGGGGGGCATCGAGACCCAGTACTTC
CDR3 protein: CASSLPGGIETQYF

clone size: medium-sized
V gene: TRBV10-3
D gene: TRBD2
J gene: TRBJ2-3
CDR3 DNA: TGTGCCACCGTAGCGGGGGGGAGCACAGATACGCAGTATTTT
CDR3 protein: CATVAGGSTDTQYF

clone size: many
V gene: TRBV4-1
D gene: TRBD2
J gene: TRBJ2-7
CDR3 DNA: TGCGCCAGCAGCCAAGTTAGCGGGGGGGCCCACTACGAGCAGTACTTC
CDR3 protein: CASSQVSGGAHYEQYF

clone size: medium-sized
V gene: TRBV12-3/TRBV12-4
D gene: -
J gene: TRBJ1-2
CDR3 DNA: TGTGCCAGCAGTTTAGCTGGGGGCCTAATTTATGGCTACACCTTC
CDR3 protein: CASSLAGGLIYGYTF

clone size: many
V gene: TRBV19
D gene: -
J gene: TRBJ2-5
CDR3 DNA: TGTGCCAGTAGTAGGCAGCACAGGCCCCAAGAGACCCAGTACTTC
CDR3 protein: CASSRQHRPQETQYF

clone size: -
V gene: TRBV5-1
D gene: -
J gene: TRBJ2-3
CDR3 DNA: TGCGCCAGCAGCTTCCAAGGGTACGGGGAGCTGTATTTT
CDR3 protein: CASSFQGYGELYF

clone size: few
V gene: TRBV19
D gene: -
J gene: TRBJ2-1
CDR3 DNA: TGTGCCAGTAGTAGAAACCCAGGAAAGCAGCGGGAGCAGTTCTTC
CDR3 protein: CASSRNPGKQREQFF

clone size: many
V gene: TRBV10-3
D gene: -
J gene: TRBJ1-2
CDR3 DNA: TGTGCCATCAGTGAGTCTGGGGATCTTAACTATGGCTACACCTTC
CDR3 protein: CAISESGDLNYGYTF

clone size: -
V gene: TRBV2
D gene: -
J gene: TRBJ1-2
CDR3 DNA: TGTGCCAGCAGTGAACTGAGCCTGGGGGGGTACACACAAACTAACTATGGCTACACCTTC
CDR3 protein: CASSELSLGGYTQTNYGYTF